This TCR beta chain was sequenced for a study of Graves' ophthalmopathy and Graves' hyperthyroidism. Study-level findings and limits: Also, most clonotypes expanded in the thyroid above 0.001 frequency appeared in blood.

The CDR3 has 15 amino acids. The V gene's germline CDR1 is LGHNA and CDR2 YNFKEQ. This clonotype was detected only once. Its matching antigen is unknown. Given a much more abundant clone one base away, this may be a read error. RNA transcripts provided the template for amplifying TCR beta CDR3 regions. First-round RT-PCR with HTBI primers preceded a second-round multiplex PCR. TCRdb ran MiXCR on the multiplex PCR reads and lists one entry per CDR3 protein. The data contain about 660,000 distinct CDR3 sequences, about 38% of them seen just once; the ten biggest clones take up more than 2.5%. The genes are TRBV4-2 and TRBJ1-3, with D hard to call. This TCR came from an adult man with Graves' ophthalmopathy. The sequencing input was peripheral blood. The CDR3 DNA reads TGTACCAGCAGCCACATACAGAGCTCTGGAAACACCATATATTTT. It yields the protein CTSSHIQSSGNTIYF.